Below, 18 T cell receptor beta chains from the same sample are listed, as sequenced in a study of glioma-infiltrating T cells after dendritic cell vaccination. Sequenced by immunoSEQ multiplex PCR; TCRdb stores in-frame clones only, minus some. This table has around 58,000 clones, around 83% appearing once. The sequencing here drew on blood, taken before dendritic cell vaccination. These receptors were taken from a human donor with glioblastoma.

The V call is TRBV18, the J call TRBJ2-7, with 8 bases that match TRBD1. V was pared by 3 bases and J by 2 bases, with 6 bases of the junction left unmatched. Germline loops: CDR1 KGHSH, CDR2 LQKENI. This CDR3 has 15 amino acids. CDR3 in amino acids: CASSPGQGAPYEQYF. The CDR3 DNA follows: TGTGCCAGCTCACCCGGACAGGGAGCTCCCTACGAGCAGTACTTC.

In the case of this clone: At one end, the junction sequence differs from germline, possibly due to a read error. CDR3 amino acids: CASWSWGPGQAYSF. The CDR3 DNA sequence: TGCGCCAGTTGGTCTTGGGGGCCCGGACAGGCCTATTCCTTC. V gene TRBV19 combines with J gene TRBJ1-2, with 7 bases lining up with TRBD1. The CDR3 is 14 amino acids. Germline values: CDR1 LNHDA, CDR2 SQIVND (reference sequence).

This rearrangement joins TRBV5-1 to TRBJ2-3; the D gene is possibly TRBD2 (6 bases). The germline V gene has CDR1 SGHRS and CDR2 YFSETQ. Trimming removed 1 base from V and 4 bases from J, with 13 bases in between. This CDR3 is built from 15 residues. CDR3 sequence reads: CASSLRGGEADTQYF. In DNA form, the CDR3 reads TGCGCCAGCAGCTTGCGGGGCGGGGAGGCAGATACGCAGTATTTT.

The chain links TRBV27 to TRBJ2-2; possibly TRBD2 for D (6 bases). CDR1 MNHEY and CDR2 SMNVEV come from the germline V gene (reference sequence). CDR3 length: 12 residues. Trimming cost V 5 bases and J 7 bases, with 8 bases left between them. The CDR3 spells CASSGGVGELFF. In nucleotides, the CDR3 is TGTGCCAGCAGTGGAGGGGTCGGGGAGCTGTTTTTT.

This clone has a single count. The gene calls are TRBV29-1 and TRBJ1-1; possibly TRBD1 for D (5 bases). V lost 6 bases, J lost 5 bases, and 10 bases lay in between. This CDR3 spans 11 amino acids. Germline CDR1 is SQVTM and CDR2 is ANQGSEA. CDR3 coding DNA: TGCAGCGTCCCAGGGTTGACTGAAGCTTTCTTT. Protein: CSVPGLTEAFF.

The CDR3 region has the DNA TGCGCCAGCAGCGATCGGGGGGGCCGAGAGACCCAGTACTTC. It encodes CASSDRGGRETQYF. This rearrangement joins TRBV4-1 to TRBJ2-5, with 8 bases fitting TRBD2. There are 14 residues in the CDR3. With 5 bases clipped from V and 4 bases from J, the junction kept 6 bases outside the gene matches. Germline V gives CDR1 MGHRA, CDR2 YSYEKL.

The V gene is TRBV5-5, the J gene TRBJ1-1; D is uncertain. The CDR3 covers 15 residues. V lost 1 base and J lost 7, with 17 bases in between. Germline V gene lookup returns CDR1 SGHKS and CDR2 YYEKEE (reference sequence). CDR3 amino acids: CASSLSQVRVFEAFF. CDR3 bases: TGTGCCAGCAGCTTGAGTCAGGTGAGGGTCTTTGAAGCTTTCTTT.

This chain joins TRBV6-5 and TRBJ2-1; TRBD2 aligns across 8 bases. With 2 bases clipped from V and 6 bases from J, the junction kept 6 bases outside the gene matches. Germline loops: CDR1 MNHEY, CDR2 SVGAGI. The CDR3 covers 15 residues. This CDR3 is CASSYGAGALNEQFF. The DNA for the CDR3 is TGTGCCAGCAGTTACGGAGCGGGGGCTCTCAATGAGCAGTTCTTC.

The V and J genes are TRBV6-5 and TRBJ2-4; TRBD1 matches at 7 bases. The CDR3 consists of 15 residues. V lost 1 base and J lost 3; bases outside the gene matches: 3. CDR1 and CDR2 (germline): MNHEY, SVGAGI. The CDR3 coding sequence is TGTGCCAGCAGTTACTACGCAGGGGGCAAAAACATTCAGTACTTC. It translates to CASSYYAGGKNIQYF.

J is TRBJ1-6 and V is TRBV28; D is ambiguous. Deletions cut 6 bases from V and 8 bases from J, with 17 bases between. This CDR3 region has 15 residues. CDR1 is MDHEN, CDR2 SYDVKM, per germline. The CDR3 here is CASSRPGLPYSPLHF. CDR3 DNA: TGTGCCAGCAGCCGCCCCGGGTTACCATATTCACCCCTCCACTTT.

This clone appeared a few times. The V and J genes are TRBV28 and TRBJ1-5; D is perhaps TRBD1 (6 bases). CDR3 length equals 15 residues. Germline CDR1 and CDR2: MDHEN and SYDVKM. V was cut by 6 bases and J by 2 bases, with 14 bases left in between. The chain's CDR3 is CASREQGRGNQPQHF. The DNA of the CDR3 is TGTGCCAGCAGGGAACAGGGTCGTGGCAATCAGCCCCAGCATTTT.

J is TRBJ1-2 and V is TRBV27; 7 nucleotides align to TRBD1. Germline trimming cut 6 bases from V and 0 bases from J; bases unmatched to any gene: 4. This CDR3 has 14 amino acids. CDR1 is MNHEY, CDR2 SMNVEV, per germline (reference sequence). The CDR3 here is CASSLQGTNYGYTF. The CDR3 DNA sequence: TGTGCCAGCAGCCTACAGGGGACTAACTATGGCTACACCTTC.

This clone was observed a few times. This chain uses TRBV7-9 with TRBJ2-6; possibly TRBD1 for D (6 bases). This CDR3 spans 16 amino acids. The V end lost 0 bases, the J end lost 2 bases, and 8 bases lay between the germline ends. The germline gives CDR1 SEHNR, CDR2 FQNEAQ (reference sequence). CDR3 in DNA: TGTGCCAGCAGCTTAGCACAGGGACCTGGGGCCAACGTCCTGACTTTC. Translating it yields CASSLAQGPGANVLTF. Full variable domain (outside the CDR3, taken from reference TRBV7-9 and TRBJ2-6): DTGVSQNPRHKITKRGQNVTFRCDPISEHNRLYWYRQTLGQGPEFLTYFQNEAQLEKSRLLSDRFSAERPKGSFSTLEIQRTEQGDSAMYLCASSLAQGPGANVLTFGAGSRLTVL.

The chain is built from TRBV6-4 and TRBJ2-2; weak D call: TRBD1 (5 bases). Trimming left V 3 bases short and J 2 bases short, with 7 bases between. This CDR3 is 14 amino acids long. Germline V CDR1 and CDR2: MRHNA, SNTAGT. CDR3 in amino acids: CASSEGHNTGELFF. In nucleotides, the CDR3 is TGTGCCAGCAGTGAGGGGCATAACACCGGGGAGCTGTTTTTT.

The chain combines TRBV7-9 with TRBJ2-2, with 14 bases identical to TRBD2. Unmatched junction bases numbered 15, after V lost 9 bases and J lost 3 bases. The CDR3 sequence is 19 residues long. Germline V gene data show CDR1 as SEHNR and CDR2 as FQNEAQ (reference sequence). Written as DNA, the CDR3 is TGTGCCAGGGAACCGACGAAGGGACTAGCGGGAGCCTACACCGGGGAGCTGTTTTTT. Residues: CAREPTKGLAGAYTGELFF.

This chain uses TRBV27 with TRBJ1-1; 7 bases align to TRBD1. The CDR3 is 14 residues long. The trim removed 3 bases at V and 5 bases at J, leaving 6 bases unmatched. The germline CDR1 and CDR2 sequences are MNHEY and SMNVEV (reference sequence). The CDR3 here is CASSFQGGSTEAFF. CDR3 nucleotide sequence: TGTGCCAGCAGTTTTCAGGGGGGAAGTACTGAAGCTTTCTTT.

The CDR3 nucleotides are TGTGCCAGCAGCCTGGGACAGAGCAGACCCCAGCATTTT. Translating it yields CASSLGQSRPQHF. The rearrangement links TRBV7-2 to TRBJ1-5, with 7 bases aligning to TRBD1. Trimming at V came to 5 bases and at J to 10 bases, leaving 8 bases not matched to a gene. The CDR3 extends over 13 amino acids. Germline CDR1 is SGHTA and CDR2 is FQGNSA.

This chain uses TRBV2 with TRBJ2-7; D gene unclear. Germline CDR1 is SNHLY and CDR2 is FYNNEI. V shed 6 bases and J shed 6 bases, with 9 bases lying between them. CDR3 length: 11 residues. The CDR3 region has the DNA TGTGCCAGCAGAGCGTTGGCCGAGCAGTACTTC. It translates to CASRALAEQYF.